Listed below are T cell receptor beta chains from one sample, sequenced in a study of PD-1 blockade in classical Hodgkin lymphoma. Generated by immunoSEQ multiplex PCR, the TCRdb table keeps only in-frame clones and is missing some. The sample comprises about 100,000 clones, around nine tenths of which are singletons, and under 8% rests with the top ten. Sample: peripheral blood mononuclear cells (PBMCs), taken before the second cycle of nivolumab. These receptors were collected from a human donor with classical Hodgkin lymphoma. Both conserved end residues are part of each CDR3.

V	CDR3
TRBV13	CASSRTDTGRSAFF
TRBV20-1	CSAKIPGKYTF
TRBV30	CAWSDTEDEQFF
TRBV6-5	CASSYQLAGTDTQYF
TRBV4-2	CASSRGGYEQYF
TRBV6-5	CASSLLGGGVYNEQFF
TRBV11-2	CASSLVTGLNTEAFF
TRBV28	CASRLGQPNKQFF
TRBV2	CASSEPLRGPEQYF
TRBV28	CASTEVAGGPGELFF
TRBV27	CASSWAGAQGYGYTF
TRBV5-5	CASTLGSHYEQYF
TRBV5-4	CASRLWGGTDTQYF
TRBV7-8	CASSPGVQPFDGELFF
TRBV9	CASQGRYQETQYF
TRBV7-6	CASSDRQHWPDTQYF
TRBV19	CASSMDLLQVYGYTF
TRBV28	CASSLGGGWTVYEQYF
TRBV5-6	CASSSGPSSNQPQHF
TRBV5-6	CASSLRGFTGELFF
TRBV5-6	CASSLGGDSYEQYF
TRBV4-1	CASSQDNIQGAGYEQYF
TRBV5-1	CASSLIGLNTEAFF
TRBV7-8	CASSTPPAGGNAETQYF
TRBV2	CASSEAGYANTGELFF
TRBV19	CASSLRPAGGGYEQYF
TRBV30	CAWRDGGNQPQHF
TRBV5-1	CASSLDRDQPQHF
TRBV6-5	CASRPGRNEKLFF
TRBV6-1	CASSDRGRGYNEQFF
TRBV5-1	CASSLGQGIGGYTF
TRBV5-1	CASSLSRGTYSTDTQYF
TRBV7-9	CASSLAGRQGSTEAFF
TRBV19	CASSTDRVFNQPQHF
TRBV18	CASSPFGQSNQPQHF
TRBV15	CATSRDRGGGISYEQYF
TRBV7-2	CASSQQGAGTEAFF
TRBV9	CASSVASGGYEQYF
TRBV19	CASSIPSPGGYQETQYF
TRBV25-1	CASSEPTGSSYEQYF